These T cell receptor beta chains were read from a single sample in a study of blood T cell repertoires in COVID-19. Sequencing was performed with immunoSEQ multiplex PCR; in TCRdb, only in-frame clones are kept and a portion is missing. The table includes some 180,000 clones, 83% detected once. Sequencing used peripheral blood. The source is a woman of 80 years or more with acute or convalescent COVID-19. Each CDR3 is given with its conserved first and last residue. A D gene is named only where the DNA matches it firmly. Clone size is not always given. Where it is, it says once, few, many or a class for expanded clones.

TRBV11-2,TRBJ2-5,-,TRBD1,CASSLYPGTGVRMQETQYF,TGTGCCAGCAGCTTATACCCCGGCACAGGGGTTCGGATGCAAGAGACCCAGTACTTC
TRBV3-1/TRBV3-2,TRBJ1-1,-,-,CASRKPNGGEGGIVNTEAFF,TGTGCCAGCAGAAAGCCTAACGGGGGCGAGGGGGGGATAGTGAACACTGAAGCTTTCTTT
TRBV5-1,TRBJ1-5,-,-,CASSLNGGMGQPQHF,TGCGCCAGCAGCTTGAACGGAGGGATGGGTCAGCCCCAGCATTTT
TRBV6-5,TRBJ2-3,-,-,CASRATGTDTQYF,TGTGCCAGCAGAGCGACAGGCACAGATACGCAGTATTTT
TRBV5-1,TRBJ2-5,-,TRBD2,CASSGGVVAGATETQYF,TGCGCCAGCAGCGGGGGAGTGGTAGCGGGAGCTACGGAGACCCAGTACTTC
TRBV7-6,TRBJ2-5,-,TRBD1,CASSWGQARETQYF,TGTGCCAGCAGCTGGGGACAGGCTAGGGAGACCCAGTACTTC
TRBV4-3,TRBJ1-2,-,TRBD1,CASSQDYEGASGYTF,TGCGCCAGCAGCCAAGATTATGAGGGGGCTTCAGGCTACACCTTC
TRBV5-6,TRBJ1-2,-,-,CASSLGYRSYGYTF,TGTGCCAGCAGCTTGGGGTACAGGTCCTATGGCTACACCTTC
TRBV2,TRBJ2-5,-,TRBD2,CASSVRGGRETQYF,TGTGCCAGCAGTGTCCGGGGGGGCCGAGAGACCCAGTACTTC
TRBV5-1,TRBJ2-7,medium-sized,-,CASSETDSSYEQYF,TGCGCCAGCAGCGAGACGGACAGCTCCTACGAGCAGTACTTC
TRBV5-1,TRBJ2-1,-,-,CASSLGRRDNEQFF,TGCGCCAGCAGCTTGGGTCGGAGGGACAATGAGCAGTTCTTC
TRBV18,TRBJ2-7,-,TRBD2,CASSPPGLAGGYEQYF,TGTGCCAGCTCACCACCGGGTCTAGCGGGCGGCTACGAGCAGTACTTC
TRBV6-2/TRBV6-3,TRBJ1-3,-,-,CASSEIRDSGNTIYF,TGTGCCAGCAGCGAAATCAGGGATTCTGGAAACACCATATATTTT
TRBV28,TRBJ1-2,-,TRBD1,CASSRPGQGLVYGYTF,TGTGCCAGCAGTAGACCGGGACAGGGACTAGTCTATGGCTACACCTTC
TRBV14,TRBJ1-1,-,-,CASSPGLLNTEAFF,TGTGCCAGCAGCCCCGGACTCTTGAACACTGAAGCTTTCTTT
TRBV6-5,TRBJ2-7,few,-,CASSYSISGEQYF,TGTGCCAGCAGTTACTCGATTTCGGGCGAGCAGTACTTC
TRBV7-9,TRBJ2-2,-,TRBD2,CASSLGRGSTGELFF,TGTGCCAGCAGCTTAGGGCGGGGGAGCACCGGGGAGCTGTTTTTT
TRBV7-9,TRBJ2-2,-,TRBD2,CASSRGLAGGTGELFF,TGTGCCAGCAGCCGGGGACTAGCGGGAGGAACCGGGGAGCTGTTTTTT
TRBV3-1/TRBV3-2,TRBJ2-1,once,-,CASRNTGGRNEQFF,TGTGCCAGCAGAAATACCGGGGGTAGGAATGAGCAGTTCTTC
TRBV11-2,TRBJ1-1,-,-,CASSFGPGGTEAFF,-
TRBV28,TRBJ1-1,few,-,CASSLASQYTEAFF,TGTGCCAGCAGTTTGGCCTCACAGTACACTGAAGCTTTCTTT
TRBV3-1/TRBV3-2,TRBJ2-7,-,-,CASSQDVGLKAYEQYF,TGTGCCAGCAGCCAAGATGTTGGGCTAAAGGCCTACGAGCAGTACTTC
TRBV4-1,TRBJ2-5,-,TRBD2,CASSQVGWGGETQYF,TGCGCCAGCAGCCAAGTTGGTTGGGGAGGGGAGACCCAGTACTTC
TRBV11-3,TRBJ2-5,-,TRBD1,CASSLDREETQYF,TGTGCCAGCAGTCTCGACAGGGAAGAGACCCAGTACTTC
TRBV7-2,TRBJ1-5,-,TRBD1,CASSLMGQNQPQHF,TGTGCCAGCAGCTTAATGGGACAGAATCAGCCCCAGCATTTT
TRBV11-2,TRBJ2-3,-,-,CASSQGLGTDTQYF,TGTGCCAGCAGCCAAGGACTGGGCACAGATACGCAGTATTTT
TRBV5-6,TRBJ2-5,-,-,CASSSSGIRETQYF,TGTGCCAGCAGCTCTTCGGGTATTCGAGAGACCCAGTACTTC
TRBV30,TRBJ2-5,-,-,CAWSPPPVAGWETQYF,TGTGCCTGGAGTCCCCCGCCTGTGGCGGGATGGGAGACCCAGTACTTC
TRBV2,TRBJ2-5,-,-,CASSESTRRAETQYF,TGTGCCAGCAGTGAATCGACACGGCGGGCCGAGACCCAGTACTTC
TRBV5-1,TRBJ1-4,-,TRBD1,CASSPVDRGNEKLFF,TGCGCCAGCAGCCCCGTGGACAGGGGAAATGAAAAACTGTTTTTT
TRBV7-2,TRBJ1-1,-,-,CASSYFREMNTEAFF,TGTGCCAGCAGCTATTTCAGGGAAATGAACACTGAAGCTTTCTTT
TRBV5-6,TRBJ2-2,-,-,CASGRGAGAPGGELFF,TGTGCCAGCGGCCGTGGGGCGGGGGCGCCTGGCGGGGAGCTGTTTTTT
TRBV3-1/TRBV3-2,TRBJ1-2,-,TRBD1,CASSQEFGTGPLGYTF,TGTGCCAGCAGCCAAGAATTCGGGACAGGGCCCTTAGGCTACACCTTC
TRBV2,TRBJ1-6,-,-,CASSRLSAGNNSPLHF,TGTGCCAGCAGTCGTCTGTCGGCAGGAAATAATTCACCCCTCCACTTT
TRBV6-6,TRBJ1-3,-,TRBD1,CASSRSDRGSGNTIYF,TGTGCCAGCAGTCGATCGGACAGGGGCTCTGGAAACACCATATATTTT
TRBV24-1,TRBJ1-1,-,TRBD1,CATRGGQGETEAFF,TGTGCCACCAGGGGGGGACAGGGAGAGACTGAAGCTTTCTTT
TRBV4-1,TRBJ1-2,-,-,CASSQDAGYGYTF,TGCGCCAGCAGCCAAGATGCAGGCTATGGCTACACCTTC
TRBV27,TRBJ2-1,-,TRBD1,CASSPTGTGGLGEQFF,TGTGCCAGCAGTCCTACCGGGACAGGGGGCTTGGGTGAGCAGTTCTTC
TRBV10-3,TRBJ2-1,-,TRBD1,CAISGQRQGLGEQFF,TGTGCCATCAGCGGGCAGAGACAGGGATTGGGTGAGCAGTTCTTC
TRBV5-1,TRBJ2-7,-,-,CASSLPGYEQYF,TGCGCCAGCAGCTTACCGGGCTACGAGCAGTACTTC